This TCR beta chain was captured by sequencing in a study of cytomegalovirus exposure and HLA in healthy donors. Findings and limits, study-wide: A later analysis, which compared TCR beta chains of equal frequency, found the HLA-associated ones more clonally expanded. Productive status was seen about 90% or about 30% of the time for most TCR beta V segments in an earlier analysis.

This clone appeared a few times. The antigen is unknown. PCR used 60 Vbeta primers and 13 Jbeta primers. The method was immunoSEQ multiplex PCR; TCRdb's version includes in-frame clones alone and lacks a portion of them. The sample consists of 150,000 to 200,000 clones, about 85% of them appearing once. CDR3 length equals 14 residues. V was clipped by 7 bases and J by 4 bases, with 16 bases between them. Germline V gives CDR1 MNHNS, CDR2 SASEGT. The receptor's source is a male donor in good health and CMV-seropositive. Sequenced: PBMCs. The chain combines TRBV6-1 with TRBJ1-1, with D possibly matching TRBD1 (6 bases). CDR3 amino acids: CASTTRYRATEAFF. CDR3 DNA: TGTGCCAGCACCACGAGATACAGGGCCACTGAAGCTTTCTTT.